Below are 5 T cell receptor beta chains sequenced from a single sample in a study of vaccination and CD4 T cells after COVID-19. These receptors lack a known antigen. At the Johns Hopkins FTIC core, DNA taken from cultured CD4+ T cells was sequenced by way of the Oncomine TCR Beta short-read assay. TCRdb processed the PCR reads anew with MiXCR; each CDR3 protein has one entry. Here the sample spans around 19,000 distinct CDR3 sequences, approximately 29% being singletons. Sample treatment: 10-day PBMC culture with coronavirus spike peptide pools or control peptides (ViraFEST assay). The specimen was cultured CD4+ T cells from blood. The origin of the receptors is a human donor with COVID-19.

This clonotype was seen more than once but under ten times. V and J are TRBV6-4 and TRBJ1-5; unclear D gene. V lost 5 bases to trimming and J lost 1 base, with 27 bases between them. The CDR3 is 20 amino acids. Germline lookup yields CDR1 MRHNA and CDR2 SNTAGT. The CDR3 nucleotides read TGTGCCAGCAGTCGATCCAGGCGAGATGACCGAGCGGGGAGCAATCAGCCCCAGCATTTT. Protein: CASSRSRRDDRAGSNQPQHF.

The chain has TRBV9 and TRBJ2-1; possibly TRBD1 for D (5 bases). V was clipped by 3 bases and J by 2 bases, with 12 bases between them. Germline loops: CDR1 SGDLS, CDR2 YYNGEE. The CDR3 consists of 15 residues. The CDR3 reads CASSAGWGAYNEQFF. CDR3 nucleotides: TGTGCCAGCAGCGCTGGGTGGGGCGCCTACAATGAGCAGTTCTTC. The complete variable domain, with remaining parts taken from reference TRBV9 and TRBJ2-1, reads DSGVTQTPKHLITATGQRVTLRCSPRSGDLSVYWYQQSLDQGLQFLIQYYNGEERAKGNILERFSAQQFPDLHSELNLSSLELGDSALYFCASSAGWGAYNEQFFGPGTRLTVL.

The chain joins TRBV5-4 to TRBJ2-2; D not resolved. Germline V gene data show CDR1 as SGHNT and CDR2 as YYREEE (reference sequence). The CDR3 spans 12 residues. Trimming took off 1 base at V and 6 bases at J, with 4 bases between the two ends. This CDR3 is CASSLLSGELFF. The DNA of the CDR3 is TGTGCCAGCAGCTTGTTGTCCGGGGAGCTGTTTTTT.

This clonotype came up once. This chain links TRBV6-2 or TRBV6-3 with TRBJ2-1, with a weak D call TRBD2 (7 bases). The CDR3 spans 17 residues. The V end lost 0 bases, the J end lost 7 bases, and 19 bases lay between the germline ends. The germline V gene encodes CDR1 MNHEY and CDR2 SVGEGT. CDR3 in amino acids: CASSYSTFRGGTNEQFF. CDR3 DNA: TGTGCCAGCAGTTACTCGACTTTTAGGGGGGGGACGAATGAGCAGTTCTTC.

The chain recombines TRBV7-2 with TRBJ2-5, with TRBD2 matching 8 bases. There are 16 residues in the CDR3. Germline assignment: CDR1 SGHTA and CDR2 FQGNSA. With 3 bases clipped from V and 5 bases from J, the junction kept 11 bases outside the gene matches. The CDR3 DNA follows: TGTGCCAGCAGCTTGGGGGGAGCGGGGGCCGGGGAGACCCAGTACTTC. It translates to CASSLGGAGAGETQYF.